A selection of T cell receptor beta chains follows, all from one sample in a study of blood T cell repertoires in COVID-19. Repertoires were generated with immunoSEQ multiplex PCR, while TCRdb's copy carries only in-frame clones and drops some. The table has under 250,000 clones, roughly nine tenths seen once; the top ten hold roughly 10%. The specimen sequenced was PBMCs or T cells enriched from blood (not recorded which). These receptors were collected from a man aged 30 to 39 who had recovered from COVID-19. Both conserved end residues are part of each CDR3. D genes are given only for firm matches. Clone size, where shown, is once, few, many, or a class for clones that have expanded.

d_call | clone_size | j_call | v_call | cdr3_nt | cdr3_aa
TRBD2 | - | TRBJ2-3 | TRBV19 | TGTGCCAGTAGTGTTTACCATAGCGGGGGCTACAGAGATACGCAGTATTTT | CASSVYHSGGYRDTQYF
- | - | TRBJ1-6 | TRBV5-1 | TGCGCCAGCAGCCTACTTGGCCAAGGAGCTAATCACCTCCACTTT | CASSLLGQGANHLHF
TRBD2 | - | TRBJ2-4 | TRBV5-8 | TGTGCCAGCAGCTTGGTCCCGGGGGGATCCCTGTACTTC | CASSLVPGGSLYF
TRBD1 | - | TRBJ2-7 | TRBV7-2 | TGTGCCAGCAGCCCCGGGACAGGGTTAGGGGAGCAGTACTTC | CASSPGTGLGEQYF
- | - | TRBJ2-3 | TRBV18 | TGTGCCAGCTCACCACCGCCAGGTGGGGATACGCAGTATTTT | CASSPPPGGDTQYF
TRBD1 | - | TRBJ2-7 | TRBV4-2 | TGTGCCAGCAGCCAAGGGGACAGGGCCTACGAGCAGTACTTC | CASSQGDRAYEQYF
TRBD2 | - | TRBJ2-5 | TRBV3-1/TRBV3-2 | TGTGCCAGCAGCCAAGAACCCGCGGGAGGGCCGAGAGAGACCCAGTACTTC | CASSQEPAGGPRETQYF
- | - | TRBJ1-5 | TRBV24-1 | TGTGCCACCCGTGGGGGGGGCGAAAGTCAGCCCCAGCATTTT | CATRGGGESQPQHF
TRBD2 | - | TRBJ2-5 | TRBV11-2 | TGTGCCAGCAGCACCCTTGGGCGGGGGGGGACCCAGTACTTC | CASSTLGRGGTQYF
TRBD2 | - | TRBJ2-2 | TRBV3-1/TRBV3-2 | TGTGCCAGCAGCCAAGGCGGGAGATACACCGGGGAGCTGTTTTTT | CASSQGGRYTGELFF
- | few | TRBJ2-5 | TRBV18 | TGTGCCAGCTCACCCCCTAGCGCGGTAGAGACCCAGTACTTC | CASSPPSAVETQYF
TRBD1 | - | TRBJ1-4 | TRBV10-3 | TGTGCCAGTCACAGGGGGCCAAATGAAAAACTGTTTTTT | CASHRGPNEKLFF
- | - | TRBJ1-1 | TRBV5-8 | TGTGCCAGCAGCTTGGACAGTGAAGCTTTCTTT | CASSLDSEAFF
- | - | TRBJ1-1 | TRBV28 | TGTGCCAGCAGTTTATTCACGCCTGCGGGGTCTGAAGCTTTCTTT | CASSLFTPAGSEAFF
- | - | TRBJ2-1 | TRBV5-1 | TGCGCCAGCAGCTTGCGACAGGGGAGGGATGAGCAGTTCTTC | CASSLRQGRDEQFF
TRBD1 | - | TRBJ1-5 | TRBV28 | TGTGCCAGCAGCTTTGGGACAGTGAATCAGCCCCAGCATTTT | CASSFGTVNQPQHF
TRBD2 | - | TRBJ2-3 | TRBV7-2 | TGTGCCAGCAGCCCCCGGACTAGCGGGGGAAGGACAGATACGCAGTATTTT | CASSPRTSGGRTDTQYF
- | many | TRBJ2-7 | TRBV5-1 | TGCGCCAGCAGCTTGGGTCGCGGCAGGGCCGACTACGAGCAGTACTTC | CASSLGRGRADYEQYF
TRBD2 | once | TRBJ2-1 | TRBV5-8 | TGTGCCAGCAGCTGGGCACGGACTAGCGGAGGGTACAATGAGCAGTTCTTC | CASSWARTSGGYNEQFF
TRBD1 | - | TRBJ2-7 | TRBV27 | TGTGCCAGCAGTACGAAACGGACAGGGAGTCCCAACGAGCAGTACTTC | CASSTKRTGSPNEQYF
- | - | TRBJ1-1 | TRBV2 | TGTGCCAGCAGTGTAAATACAGGGCCCGGCTATGAAGCTTTCTTT | CASSVNTGPGYEAFF
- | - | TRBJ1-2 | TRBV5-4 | TGTGCCAGCCAAAGAGACCGGGACTCGGGGGGCTACACCTTC | CASQRDRDSGGYTF
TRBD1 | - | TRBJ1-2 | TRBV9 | TGTGCCAGCAGCGCCCGAACCGGGACAGGGCTGGTCTATGGCTACACCTTC | CASSARTGTGLVYGYTF
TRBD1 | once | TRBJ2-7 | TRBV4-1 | TGCGCCAGCAGCCAAGATCCCCAGGGGGCCCCCAATTACGAGCAGTACTTC | CASSQDPQGAPNYEQYF
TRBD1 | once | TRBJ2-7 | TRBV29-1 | TGCAGCGCCGGTGGGGGGACAGGGGGCGGCGAGCAGTACTTC | CSAGGGTGGGEQYF
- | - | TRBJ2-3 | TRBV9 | TGTGCCAGCAGCGTAGATGAGGGACACACAGATACGCAGTATTTT | CASSVDEGHTDTQYF
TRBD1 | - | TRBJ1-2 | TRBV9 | TGTGCCAGCAGCTCTCGGACAGGGGGTGGCTACACCTTC | CASSSRTGGGYTF
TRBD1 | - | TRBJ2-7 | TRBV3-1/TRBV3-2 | TGTGCCAGCAGCCTCAGGGGGCTGGGTTTCCCCTACGAGCAGTACTTC | CASSLRGLGFPYEQYF
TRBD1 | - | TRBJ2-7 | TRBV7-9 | TGTGCCAGCAGCCTGGGACAGGGCCTCTACGAGCAGTACTTC | CASSLGQGLYEQYF
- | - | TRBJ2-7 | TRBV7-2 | TGTGCCAGCACCCAGAATTTAATCCTCCACGAGCAGTACTTC | CASTQNLILHEQYF
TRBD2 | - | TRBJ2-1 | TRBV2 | TGTGCCAGCAGCAAAACGGCTAGCGGGAACAATGAGCAGTTCTTC | CASSKTASGNNEQFF
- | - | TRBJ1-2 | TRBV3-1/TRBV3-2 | TGTGCCAGCAGCCAAGACAGGGCAAATTATGGCTACACCTTC | CASSQDRANYGYTF
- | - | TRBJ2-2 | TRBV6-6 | TGTGCCAGCAGTCCGGTGTTGGTCTCGATCGGAGCGAACACCGGGGAGCTGTTTTTT | CASSPVLVSIGANTGELFF
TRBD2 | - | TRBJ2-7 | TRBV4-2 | TGTGCCAGCAGCCATTATCGAGCGGGGGGGCCAAAGGAGCAGTACTTC | CASSHYRAGGPKEQYF
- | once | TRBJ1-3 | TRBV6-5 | TGTGCCAGCAGTTACCAGGGCGCCTCTGGAAACACCATATATTTT | CASSYQGASGNTIYF
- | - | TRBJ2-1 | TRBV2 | TGTGCCAGCAGCTTAAATGAGCAGTTCTTC | CASSLNEQFF
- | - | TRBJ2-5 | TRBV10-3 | TGTGCCATCAGTGTACGCGATCAAGAGACCCAGTACTTC | CAISVRDQETQYF
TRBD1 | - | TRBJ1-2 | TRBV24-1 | TGTGCCACCCTAAAAGACAGGGGGCCTATCTATGGCTACACCTTC | CATLKDRGPIYGYTF
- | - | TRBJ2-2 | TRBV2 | TGTGCCAGCAGTGGAGTGAACACCGGGGAGCTGTTTTTT | CASSGVNTGELFF
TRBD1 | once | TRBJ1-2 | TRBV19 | TGTGCCAGTAGTAGGCCGGGACAGGGGGTCTATGGCTACACCTTC | CASSRPGQGVYGYTF
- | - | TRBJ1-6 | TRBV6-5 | TGTGCCAGCAGGGAGGAATCACCCCTCCACTTT | CASREESPLHF
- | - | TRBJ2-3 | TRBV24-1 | TGTGCCACCAGTGATAGCTCTCCTACAGATACGCAGTATTTT | CATSDSSPTDTQYF
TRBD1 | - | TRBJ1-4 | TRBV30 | TGTGCCTGGACTCACAACGGACAGGGTTTGAGGGGGAGAATGTTTTTT | CAWTHNGQGLRGRMFF
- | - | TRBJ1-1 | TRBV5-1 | TGCGCCAGCAGAGAAACAGGGTTGAACACTGAAGCTTTCTTT | CASRETGLNTEAFF
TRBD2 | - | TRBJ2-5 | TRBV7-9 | TGTGCCAGCAGCTTAGGACTAGCGTCTGAGTACTTC | CASSLGLASEYF
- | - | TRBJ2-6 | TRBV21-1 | - | CASTKDRVFGSGANVLTF
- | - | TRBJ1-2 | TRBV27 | TGTGCCAGCAGTCCTTCCCAGACAGGCCACGGGGGGTATGGCTACACCTTC | CASSPSQTGHGGYGYTF
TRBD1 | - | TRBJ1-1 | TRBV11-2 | TGTGCCACACACCGAGGGGGCTCCAGCACTGAAGCTTTCTTT | CATHRGGSSTEAFF
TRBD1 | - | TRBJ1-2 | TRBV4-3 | TGCGCCAGCAGCTACGGACAGGGGGCGCGATATGGCTACACCTTC | CASSYGQGARYGYTF
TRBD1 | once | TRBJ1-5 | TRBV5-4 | TGTGCCAGCAGCTCCACCCGGGACAGGGGACTGTCTAGCAATCAGCCCCAGCATTTT | CASSSTRDRGLSSNQPQHF
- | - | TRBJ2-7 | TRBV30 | TGTGCTCAAAGCGTCGCGGGCGCCTACGAGCAGTACTTC | CAQSVAGAYEQYF
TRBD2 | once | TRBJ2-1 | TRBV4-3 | TGCGCCAGCAGCCCGCGGACTAGCGGGGGGGGAGAGCAGTTCTTC | CASSPRTSGGGEQFF
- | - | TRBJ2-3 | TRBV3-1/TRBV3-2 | TGTGCCAGCAGCCCGGGGGGCACAGATACGCAGTATTTT | CASSPGGTDTQYF
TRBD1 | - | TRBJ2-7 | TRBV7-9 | TGTGCCACCGACGCCCCGGGACAGGGATCCTACGAGCAGTACTTC | CATDAPGQGSYEQYF
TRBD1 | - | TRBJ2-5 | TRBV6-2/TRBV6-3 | TGTGCCAGCAGTTGGGGACCGAGGGGGCCCAGAGAGACCCAGTACTTC | CASSWGPRGPRETQYF
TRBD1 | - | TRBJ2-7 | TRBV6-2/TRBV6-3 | TGTGCCAGCAGTCGGACAGGGGGGCTCTACGAGCAGTACTTC | CASSRTGGLYEQYF
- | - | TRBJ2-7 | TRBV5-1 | TGCGCCAGCAGCTTGGAAGCCCAGTCCGCGGGCTCCTACGAGCAGTACTTC | CASSLEAQSAGSYEQYF
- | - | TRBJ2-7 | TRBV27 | TGTGCCAGCAGTGGACAGTACGAGCAGTACTTC | CASSGQYEQYF